These 30 T cell receptor beta chains were all obtained from the same sample, sequenced in a study of blood T cell repertoires in COVID-19. This table comes from immunoSEQ multiplex PCR, and its TCRdb copy is limited to in-frame clones, with some not included. The repertoire consists of about 210,000 clones, with 80% to 90% occurring once and the leading ten covering about 8.1%. Sample: peripheral blood. All receptors derive from a woman in her forties or fifties with acute or convalescent COVID-19.

CDR3 nucleotides: TGTGCCAGCTCACCACAGTTAGCGCGGGAGACCCAGTACTTC. Its protein product is CASSPQLARETQYF. The rearrangement uses TRBV18 and TRBJ2-5; a possible D gene is TRBD2 (5 bases). Germline CDR1 KGHSH, CDR2 LQKENI. The V end was cut by 1 base, the J end by 5 bases, with 11 bases between. The CDR3 spans 14 residues.

V usage is TRBV19 and J usage is TRBJ2-7, with D maybe TRBD1 (5 bases). V lost 3 bases and J 0 bases, leaving 9 bases between the germline ends. Per the germline V gene, CDR1 is LNHDA and CDR2 is SQIVND (reference sequence). There are 14 residues in the CDR3. In DNA form, the CDR3 reads TGTGCCAGTAGTATGGACATTCACTCCTACGAGCAGTACTTC. Translation gives CASSMDIHSYEQYF.

The V call is TRBV5-6, the J call TRBJ1-2; 10 bases agree with TRBD1. Looked up from germline, CDR1 is SGHDT and CDR2 is YYEEEE. V lost 0 bases to trimming and J lost 2 bases; unmatched junction nucleotides: 4. This CDR3 has 16 residues. CDR3 residues: CASSLGDRGPNYGYTF. The CDR3, as DNA: TGTGCCAGCAGCTTGGGAGACAGGGGGCCGAACTATGGCTACACCTTC. Full variable domain (rest looked up from reference TRBV5-6 and TRBJ1-2): DAGVTQSPTHLIKTRGQQVTLRCSPKSGHDTVSWYQQALGQGPQFIFQYYEEEERQRGNFPDRFSGHQFPNYSSELNVNALLLGDSALYLCASSLGDRGPNYGYTFGSGTRLTVV.

The genes are TRBV11-1 and TRBJ2-2; a weak D match, TRBD2 (5 bases). V was trimmed by 7 bases and J by 0 bases, leaving 12 bases between them. CDR1 is SGHAT, CDR2 FQDESV, per germline (reference sequence). The CDR3 has 15 amino acids. In nucleotides, the CDR3 is TGTGCCAGCACACATCTGGGAGCGAACACCGGGGAGCTGTTTTTT. It translates to CASTHLGANTGELFF.

V and J are TRBV29-1 and TRBJ2-1; 8 bases match TRBD2. Trimming removed 6 bases from V and 8 bases from J; junction bases left unmatched: 9. CDR3 length: 13 amino acids. Germline-derived CDR1 and CDR2 are SQVTM and ANQGSEA. CDR3 nucleotides: TGCAGCGTAGCGGGAGTAAATTCTCATGAGCAGTTCTTC. Translation: CSVAGVNSHEQFF.

CDR3 in DNA: TGTGCCAGCAGTTACCACCGGGACAGTGGCTACACCTTC. The encoded protein is CASSYHRDSGYTF. V and J are TRBV6-5 and TRBJ1-2, with 7 bases aligning to TRBD1. The CDR3 runs to 13 residues. The trim removed 2 bases at V and 7 bases at J, leaving 4 bases unmatched. CDR1 is MNHEY and CDR2 is SVGAGI in the germline V gene.

The chain carries TRBV4-2 and TRBJ1-4, with 9 bases that match TRBD1. The germline V gene has CDR1 LGHNA and CDR2 YNFKEQ. The CDR3 is made up of 15 amino acids. V shed 1 base, J shed 5 bases, and the junction held 2 bases outside the gene matches. DNA for the CDR3: TGTGCCAGCAGCCAAGCCGGGACAGGGAATGAAAAACTGTTTTTT. Translated, it gives CASSQAGTGNEKLFF.

The chain joins TRBV5-1 to TRBJ2-1; 10 bases line up with TRBD2. This CDR3 is 15 amino acids long. Germline values: CDR1 SGHRS, CDR2 YFSETQ. With 3 bases clipped from V and 4 bases from J, the junction kept 4 bases outside the gene matches. The CDR3 DNA is TGCGCCAGCAGCTCGACGACTAGCGGGTACAATGAGCAGTTCTTC. This codes for CASSSTTSGYNEQFF.

This chain uses TRBV19 with TRBJ2-3, with 12 bases fitting TRBD2. The CDR3 totals 14 residues. The V gene end was trimmed by 5 bases and the J gene end by 5 bases; junction bases not matched to a gene: 2. CDR1 and CDR2 (germline): LNHDA, SQIVND (reference sequence). The CDR3 nucleotides are TGTGCCAGTAGTGGACTAGCGGGACGAGATACGCAGTATTTT. Residues: CASSGLAGRDTQYF.

The chain uses TRBV28 and TRBJ2-2; 9 nucleotides align to TRBD1. There are 19 residues in the CDR3. Looked up from germline, CDR1 is MDHEN and CDR2 is SYDVKM. Trimming at V came to 8 bases and at J to 4 bases, leaving 20 bases not matched to a gene. Written as DNA, the CDR3 is TGTGCCAGCTCCCCGTTTCCGGGACAGGGTCGGGGAACCACCGGGGAGCTGTTTTTT. Translation: CASSPFPGQGRGTTGELFF.

The rearrangement uses TRBV2 and TRBJ1-1; possibly TRBD1 for D (5 bases). Germline values: CDR1 SNHLY, CDR2 FYNNEI. Trimming shortened V by 0 bases and J by 6 bases, and 8 bases separated the two germline ends. The CDR3 consists of 13 residues. Here the CDR3 DNA reads TGTGCCAGCAGTGAAGCGGAGGGGTCTGAAGCTTTCTTT. This sequence encodes CASSEAEGSEAFF. Full variable domain (remainder filled in from reference TRBV2 and TRBJ1-1): EPEVTQTPSHQVTQMGQEVILRCVPISNHLYFYWYRQILGQKVEFLVSFYNNEISEKSEIFDDQFSVERPDGSNFTLKIRSTKLEDSAMYFCASSEAEGSEAFFGQGTRLTVV.

V usage is TRBV5-6 and J usage is TRBJ2-7; maybe TRBD2 (6 bases). The germline V gene has CDR1 SGHDT and CDR2 YYEEEE. V was pared by 0 bases and J by 3 bases, with 10 bases between. CDR3 length: 14 amino acids. CDR3 DNA: TGTGCCAGCAGCTTGGCGGGAGAACGCTACGAGCAGTACTTC. Its translation is CASSLAGERYEQYF. Filled out from reference TRBV5-6 and TRBJ2-7, the complete variable domain reads DAGVTQSPTHLIKTRGQQVTLRCSPKSGHDTVSWYQQALGQGPQFIFQYYEEEERQRGNFPDRFSGHQFPNYSSELNVNALLLGDSALYLCASSLAGERYEQYFGPGTRLTVT.

The chain employs TRBV5-5 and TRBJ2-2; 7 bases match TRBD2. CDR1 is SGHKS and CDR2 is YYEKEE in the germline V gene (reference sequence). The junction had 9 bases not matched to a gene; V was cut back by 0 bases and J by 4 bases. The CDR3 sequence is 17 residues long. DNA for the CDR3: TGTGCCAGCAGCTTGGGGGGCGGGAGAGGGCTCACCGGGGAGCTGTTTTTT. Its translation: CASSLGGGRGLTGELFF.

This clone was recorded once. The chain links TRBV29-1 to TRBJ1-3; 7 bases match TRBD1. V lost 8 bases and J lost 0; bases outside the gene matches: 7. Germline CDR1 and CDR2: SQVTM and ANQGSEA. CDR3 size: 14 residues. The CDR3 loop is CSTPTGSSGNTIYF. The CDR3 DNA sequence: TGCAGCACCCCGACAGGGAGCTCTGGAAACACCATATATTTT.

The gene calls are TRBV6-5 and TRBJ1-1, with TRBD1 matching 7 bases. The J segment lost 8 bases and the V segment lost 6 bases, leaving 3 bases of the junction unmatched. CDR3 size: 11 residues. The germline gives CDR1 MNHEY, CDR2 SVGAGI. CDR3 in DNA: TGTGCCAGCAGCAGACAGGGCGAAGCTTTCTTT. Residues: CASSRQGEAFF.

The chain recombines TRBV27 with TRBJ2-7; possibly TRBD2 for D (6 bases). Germline V gene lookup returns CDR1 MNHEY and CDR2 SMNVEV (reference sequence). The V gene lost 8 bases and the J gene lost 6 bases, with 20 bases spanning the gap. The CDR3 has 14 amino acids. The CDR3 loop reads CASRGTPYIGEQYF. Here the CDR3 DNA reads TGTGCCAGCCGTGGGACTCCTTATATTGGCGAGCAGTACTTC.

In this sample, this clone turned up once. The chain uses TRBV11-2 and TRBJ1-3; D gene unclear. Germline CDR1 SGHAT, CDR2 FQNNGV. There are 15 residues in the CDR3. Trimming left V 4 bases short and J 4 bases short, with 14 bases between. CDR3 sequence (DNA): TGTGCCAGCAGCTCCTCCCCCATGGGCGGAAACACCATATATTTT. Amino acid sequence: CASSSSPMGGNTIYF.

The rearrangement joins TRBV5-4 to TRBJ2-7, with D perhaps matching TRBD2 (6 bases). Germline lookup yields CDR1 SGHNT and CDR2 YYREEE (reference sequence). The CDR3 extends over 15 amino acids. The V end was cut by 1 base, the J end by 1 base, with 12 bases between. CDR3 in DNA: TGTGCCAGCAGCTTGTCTACTAGCCGTTCCTACGAGCAGTACTTC. Protein: CASSLSTSRSYEQYF.

The chain joins TRBV28 to TRBJ2-7; perhaps TRBD2 as D (6 bases). Germline V gene sequence: CDR1 MDHEN, CDR2 SYDVKM. CDR3 length: 14 residues. V was clipped by 6 bases and J by 0 bases, with 12 bases between them. The CDR3 sequence is CASRTGLASYEQYF. CDR3 nucleotides: TGTGCCAGCAGGACGGGACTTGCCTCCTACGAGCAGTACTTC. The complete variable domain, with remaining parts taken from reference TRBV28 and TRBJ2-7, reads DVKVTQSSRYLVKRTGEKVFLECVQDMDHENMFWYRQDPGLGLRLIYFSYDVKMKEKGDIPEGYSVSREKKERFSLILESASTNQTSMYLCASRTGLASYEQYFGPGTRLTVT.

Only one count was recorded for this clone. The chain couples TRBV6-5 to TRBJ1-2; 8 nucleotides agree with TRBD1. The J segment lost 4 bases and the V segment lost 0 bases, leaving 4 bases of the junction unmatched. The germline V gene encodes CDR1 MNHEY and CDR2 SVGAGI. This CDR3 has 15 residues. CDR3 nucleotide sequence: TGTGCCAGCAGTTACTCCTTACAGGGGGTCTATGGCTACACCTTC. Protein sequence: CASSYSLQGVYGYTF.

The rearrangement uses TRBV6-6 and TRBJ1-1, with 7 bases that match TRBD1. In germline, CDR1 is MNHNY, CDR2 SVGAGI (reference sequence). Trimming at V came to 5 bases and at J to 7 bases, leaving 7 bases not matched to a gene. The CDR3 sequence is 13 residues long. CDR3 coding DNA: TGTGCCAGCAGTACGACAGGGCTGGGTGAAGCTTTCTTT. It specifies CASSTTGLGEAFF.

The CDR3 coding sequence is TGTGCCAGCAGCACTAGCGGGAGTGATACGCAGTATTTT. Its protein is CASSTSGSDTQYF. V usage is TRBV11-3 and J usage is TRBJ2-3, with TRBD2 matching over 11 bases. The trim removed 5 bases at V and 6 bases at J, leaving 1 base unmatched. The CDR3 is 13 amino acids. CDR1 is SGHNT and CDR2 is YENEEA in the germline V gene.

The genes are TRBV15 and TRBJ2-2; the match to TRBD1 covers 7 bases. Trimming cost V 3 bases and J 5 bases; bases outside gene matches: 3. The CDR3 length is 14 residues. Germline V gene lookup returns CDR1 LNHNV and CDR2 YYDKDF (reference sequence). CDR3 sequence (DNA): TGTGCCACCAGCAGGGAGACAGGGACCGGGGAGCTGTTTTTT. Protein product: CATSRETGTGELFF. The whole variable domain, remainder taken from reference TRBV15 and TRBJ2-2, is DAMVIQNPRYQVTQFGKPVTLSCSQTLNHNVMYWYQQKSSQAPKLLFHYYDKDFNNEADTPDNFQSRRPNTSFCFLDIRSPGLGDTAMYLCATSRETGTGELFFGEGSRLTVL.

The rearrangement uses TRBV18 and TRBJ2-7; 11 bases are a match to TRBD2. V lost 5 bases and J lost 4; bases outside the gene matches: 19. Germline V gene data show CDR1 as KGHSH and CDR2 as LQKENI. This CDR3 spans 19 amino acids. CDR3 DNA: TGTGCCAGCTCAGAACTAGCGGGAGAGTGGTATTCGGGGTCTTACGAGCAGTACTTC. This encodes CASSELAGEWYSGSYEQYF.

The gene calls are TRBV6-6 and TRBJ2-3; D not certain. Germline-derived CDR1 and CDR2 are MNHNY and SVGAGI (reference sequence). The CDR3 is 13 residues long. V lost 6 bases and J lost 4, with 11 bases in between. Here the CDR3 DNA reads TGTGCCAGCAGCCGTAGCCATCCAGATACGCAGTATTTT. This translates into CASSRSHPDTQYF.

The chain has TRBV2 and TRBJ2-5, with D perhaps matching TRBD2 (5 bases). The CDR3 runs to 15 residues. Germline V gene lookup returns CDR1 SNHLY and CDR2 FYNNEI. Trimming pared 4 bases from V and 5 bases from J, leaving 17 bases between. The CDR3 nucleotides read TGTGCCAGCAGTGCTGGGAGTGGGTCCGGGGAGACCCAGTACTTC. Protein product: CASSAGSGSGETQYF.

This clone has just one count. V is TRBV18 and J is TRBJ2-3; weak D call: TRBD1 (7 bases). This CDR3 has 17 amino acids. Trimming took 1 base from V and 5 from J, leaving 19 bases between them. Germline lookup yields CDR1 KGHSH and CDR2 LQKENI. The CDR3 DNA sequence: TGTGCCAGCTCACCACGGGAGGCCAGGGGGGTCGGAGATACGCAGTATTTT. Its protein product is CASSPREARGVGDTQYF.

The rearrangement joins TRBV9 to TRBJ2-1; D may be TRBD1 (6 bases). Trimming shortened V by 0 bases and J by 5 bases, and 6 bases separated the two germline ends. This CDR3 contains 13 residues. Looked up from germline, CDR1 is SGDLS and CDR2 is YYNGEE. CDR3 residues: CASSVAGDNEQFF. In nucleotides, the CDR3 is TGTGCCAGCAGCGTAGCAGGGGACAATGAGCAGTTCTTC.

The V gene is TRBV10-3, the J gene TRBJ2-7; the match to TRBD2 covers 7 bases. CDR3 length: 15 residues. From germline, CDR1 is ENHRY and CDR2 SYGVKD. V dropped 5 bases and J dropped 5; count of bases not matched to a gene: 12. The CDR3: CAISTSGRTSDEQYF. The CDR3 DNA follows: TGTGCCATCAGTACCTCTGGGCGTACTAGCGACGAGCAGTACTTC.

The CDR3 DNA is TGTGCCAGCAGCGGACAGTCCCGGTGGGCCAAAAACATTCAGTACTTC. Translating it yields CASSGQSRWAKNIQYF. J is TRBJ2-4 and V is TRBV2; a possible D gene is TRBD1 (6 bases). Germline V lookup: CDR1 SNHLY, CDR2 FYNNEI. V lost 6 bases and J lost 1, with 16 bases in between. The CDR3 contains 16 residues.